A single sample gave rise to the 17 T cell receptor beta chains below, sequenced in a study of blood T cell repertoires in COVID-19. The protocol was immunoSEQ multiplex PCR, while the TCRdb copy is restricted to in-frame clones and leaves out a portion. The table shows roughly 290,000 clones, with approximately 91% occurring only once. The specimen was PBMCs or T cells enriched from blood (not recorded which). Every receptor here comes from a woman in her forties who had recovered from COVID-19.

This clone was seen only a few times. This specimen includes other DNA sequences encoding the same CDR3. The chain employs TRBV5-1 and TRBJ2-2; no definite D call. This CDR3 is 15 amino acids long. CDR1 SGHRS and CDR2 YFSETQ come from the germline V gene. V shed 0 bases and J shed 0 bases, with 6 bases lying between them. This CDR3 reads CASSLAEANTGELFF. The CDR3, as DNA: TGCGCCAGCAGCTTGGCAGAAGCGAACACCGGGGAGCTGTTTTTT.

This chain connects TRBV27 to TRBJ1-2; 7 nucleotides align to TRBD1. Germline V lookup: CDR1 MNHEY, CDR2 SMNVEV (reference sequence). V shed 5 bases and J 3 bases; nucleotides not matched to a gene: 6. CDR3 size: 14 residues. CDR3 sequence: CASSPGQADYGYTF. CDR3 sequence (DNA): TGTGCCAGCAGTCCCGGACAGGCAGACTATGGCTACACCTTC.

The rearrangement links TRBV4-1 to TRBJ1-3; 7 positions match TRBD1. Germline values: CDR1 MGHRA, CDR2 YSYEKL. The CDR3 is 17 residues long. The V segment lost 0 bases and the J segment 5 bases; nucleotides outside the gene matches: 10. The CDR3 nucleotides are TGCGCCAGCAGCCAAGATCACCGGGGACAGTTCAGAAACACCATATATTTT. The encoded protein is CASSQDHRGQFRNTIYF.

This chain uses TRBV19 with TRBJ2-2, with 8 bases matching TRBD1. V shed 4 bases and J 7 bases; nucleotides not matched to a gene: 8. From germline, CDR1 is LNHDA and CDR2 SQIVND (reference sequence). The CDR3 totals 15 residues. This chain's CDR3 is CASSTGQGMVGELFF. DNA of the CDR3: TGTGCCAGTAGTACCGGACAGGGAATGGTCGGGGAGCTGTTTTTT. Full variable domain (rest looked up from reference TRBV19 and TRBJ2-2): DGGITQSPKYLFRKEGQNVTLSCEQNLNHDAMYWYRQDPGQGLRLIYYSQIVNDFQKGDIAEGYSVSREKKESFPLTVTSAQKNPTAFYLCASSTGQGMVGELFFGEGSRLTVL.

With regard to this clone: The same CDR3 can be traced to other DNA sequences in this sample. The gene calls are TRBV5-1 and TRBJ2-1, with D possibly matching TRBD2 (6 bases). There are 15 residues in the CDR3. Germline V gene data show CDR1 as SGHRS and CDR2 as YFSETQ. Trimming cost V 0 bases and J 0 bases, with 7 bases left between them. CDR3 residues: CASSLAGDSYNEQFF. The CDR3 DNA is TGCGCCAGCAGCTTGGCGGGGGACTCCTACAATGAGCAGTTCTTC.

The chain couples TRBV30 to TRBJ1-5; weak D call: TRBD1 (5 bases). The germline V gene encodes CDR1 GTSNPN and CDR2 SVGIG (reference sequence). V lost 4 bases and J 6 bases, leaving 13 bases between the germline ends. The CDR3 is 13 amino acids. The CDR3 sequence is CAWTEGQGQPQHF. DNA of the CDR3: TGTGCCTGGACGGAGGGTCAGGGTCAGCCCCAGCATTTT.

This chain connects TRBV20-1 to TRBJ2-3; D remains ambiguous. From germline, CDR1 is DFQATT and CDR2 SNEGSKA (reference sequence). V shed 3 bases and J shed 4 bases, with 5 bases lying between them. The CDR3 spans 11 residues. The CDR3 loop reads CSASSADTQYF. CDR3 DNA sequence: TGCAGTGCTAGTTCAGCAGATACGCAGTATTTT.

The V gene is TRBV6-6, the J gene TRBJ1-6, with D tentatively TRBD1 (5 bases). V lost 6 bases, J lost 9 bases, and 18 bases lay in between. The CDR3 spans 15 residues. CDR1 MNHNY and CDR2 SVGAGI come from the germline V gene (reference sequence). The DNA of the CDR3 is TGTGCCAGCAGGGACCGTCAGGGAACGGGTTCACCCCTCCACTTT. Encoded protein: CASRDRQGTGSPLHF.

CDR3 nucleotide sequence: TGTGCCAGCAGCTCCGGGACTAGGAGGGACACCGGGGAGCTGTTTTTT. Protein: CASSSGTRRDTGELFF. The chain joins TRBV5-4 to TRBJ2-2; 8 nucleotides match TRBD2. Trimming cost V 3 bases and J 3 bases; bases outside gene matches: 7. In germline, CDR1 is SGHNT, CDR2 YYREEE (reference sequence). The CDR3 totals 16 residues.

The chain joins TRBV5-4 to TRBJ2-7; TRBD1 matches at 9 bases. Looked up from germline, CDR1 is SGHNT and CDR2 is YYREEE (reference sequence). CDR3 length equals 15 residues. Germline trimming cut 3 bases from V and 4 bases from J; bases unmatched to any gene: 8. DNA for the CDR3: TGTGCCAGCAGCTCTTGGACAGGGGTCCTATACGAGCAGTACTTC. It translates to CASSSWTGVLYEQYF. The full variable domain, in which reference TRBV5-4 and TRBJ2-7 provide the parts outside the CDR3, is ETGVTQSPTHLIKTRGQQVTLRCSSQSGHNTVSWYQQALGQGPQFIFQYYREEENGRGNFPPRFSGLQFPNYSSELNVNALELDDSALYLCASSSWTGVLYEQYFGPGTRLTVT.

Worth noting for this clone: The DNA is left out, because the CDR3 cannot be placed on it with certainty; the CDR3 is given as TCRdb lists it. The chain is built from TRBV21-1 and TRBJ1-6; TRBD1, the table's D call, was not compared with the DNA. TRBV21-1 is a pseudogene locus. The CDR3 length equals 18 residues, ends included. The CDR3 loop reads CASSKALFGQGANSPLHF.

V is TRBV6-5 and J is TRBJ1-3, with 7 positions matching TRBD1. V was pared by 5 bases and J by 0 bases, with 4 bases of the junction left unmatched. The V gene's germline CDR1 is MNHEY and CDR2 SVGAGI. The CDR3 length is 15 residues. CDR3 DNA sequence: TGTGCCAGCAGTATAGGGACAGCCTCTGGAAACACCATATATTTT. Translation: CASSIGTASGNTIYF.

This clone was found once. The chain employs TRBV5-1 and TRBJ2-5, with 14 bases identical to TRBD2. V lost 4 bases to trimming and J lost 5 bases; unmatched junction nucleotides: 10. The V gene's germline CDR1 is SGHRS and CDR2 YFSETQ. The CDR3 length is 17 residues. The CDR3 DNA is TGCGCCAGCAGCGCAGGACTAGCGGGAGGATTGGGCGAGACCCAGTACTTC. This sequence encodes CASSAGLAGGLGETQYF.

The rearrangement uses TRBV18 and TRBJ1-6; D may be TRBD1 (5 bases). This CDR3 contains 18 residues. Germline assignment: CDR1 KGHSH and CDR2 LQKENI. The germline V and J ends were trimmed by 3 bases and 4 bases, with 19 bases remaining between them. CDR3 loop: CASSPQNVQGAYNSPLHF. CDR3 DNA: TGTGCCAGCTCACCCCAAAATGTGCAAGGGGCATATAATTCACCCCTCCACTTT.

The genes are TRBV19 and TRBJ1-1, with 8 bases that match TRBD1. Germline trimming cut 6 bases from V and 0 bases from J; bases unmatched to any gene: 15. Germline loops: CDR1 LNHDA, CDR2 SQIVND (reference sequence). This CDR3 has 18 amino acids. CDR3 DNA: TGTGCCAGTAGGGGGGTTCGACAGGGGCCCACCATGAACACTGAAGCTTTCTTT. Protein product: CASRGVRQGPTMNTEAFF.

The chain has TRBV18 and TRBJ2-1; D remains unclear. Trimming shortened V by 3 bases and J by 10 bases, and 19 bases separated the two germline ends. CDR1 and CDR2 from the germline V gene are KGHSH and LQKENI. The CDR3 extends over 15 amino acids. The CDR3 region is CASSPNIDPAGEQFF. The CDR3 nucleotides are TGTGCCAGCTCACCCAACATAGACCCCGCCGGGGAGCAGTTCTTC.

In its sample, this clone was seen once. The rearrangement joins TRBV15 to TRBJ1-1, with D perhaps TRBD1 (5 bases). The CDR3 totals 14 residues. Germline-derived CDR1 and CDR2 are LNHNV and YYDKDF (reference sequence). The V and J ends lost 0 bases and 7 bases respectively, with 12 bases between them. CDR3 amino acids: CATSRDGTQGEAFF. The DNA of the CDR3 is TGTGCCACCAGCAGAGACGGGACTCAGGGTGAAGCTTTCTTT.